The sequence of this T cell receptor beta chain was determined in a study of identical twins. Study observations and caveats: High-abundance cord blood beta clonotypes had fewer insertions; memory repertoires showed none.

TCRdb re-analysed the 5' RACE reads in MiXCR, keeping a single row per CDR3 protein. The sample yields about 520,000 distinct CDR3 sequences, 20% to 25% seen once. This clonotype was counted only a few times. Its antigen is still unknown. The V end was cut by 2 bases, the J end by 3 bases, with 16 bases between. The CDR3 runs 15 residues. Per the germline V gene, CDR1 is DFQATT and CDR2 is SNEGSKA (reference sequence). This sample was shared with a second study, whose subject was T cells expressing NK-cell markers. Per that study: Anti-gamma-delta TCR antibody use in several experiments restricted sorting to alpha-beta TCR T cells. Among CD8+ T cells from five or six donors, dominant NKG2C+ clonotypes accounted for about 1.0-7.0%.

The TCR originated in a young woman in good health. Sequenced material: CD4+ T cells sorted from blood. The chain carries TRBV20-1 and TRBJ1-1; the D is unclear. DNA for the CDR3: TGCAGTGCTAGACCCTGGGATCGGGGAGACACTGAAGCTTTCTTT. This gives the protein CSARPWDRGDTEAFF.